This TCR beta chain was captured in a study of T cell clonotyping in hematopoietic cell transplantation. With respect to this clone: Its target is unknown.

The data were produced by immunoSEQ multiplex PCR, yet TCRdb's version contains in-frame clones alone and is incomplete. The repertoire holds roughly 12,000 clones, with approximately 90% as singletons. Findings of the study overall: Few recipient clonotypes overlapped donors; over 97% were de novo at given depth.

The sequenced material came from peripheral blood mononuclear cells. This clonotype was sampled from a woman aged 45-59 years in good health. Some clones in this sample may be carry-over from other donors' samples.

The CDR3 DNA reads as TGTGCCAGCAGTCGAGGGGTGCTAGGTGAAGCTTTCTTT. It yields the protein CASSRGVLGEAFF. This chain connects TRBV27 to TRBJ1-1; perhaps TRBD1 as D (5 bases). Trimming pared 5 bases from V and 7 bases from J, leaving 14 bases between. The length of the CDR3 is 13 residues. CDR1 is MNHEY and CDR2 is SMNVEV in the germline V gene (reference sequence).